This T cell receptor beta chain came from a study of monozygotic twins with inflammatory bowel disease. RNA in its total form was extracted from whole blood, and T cells were not sorted. For every sample, eight separate reactions were used to make cDNA. The template-switching step introduced UMIs that carried a 6-nucleotide sample barcode. Two nested PCRs, run for around 15 and 9 cycles, were applied to TCRalpha and TCRbeta cDNA. Following a re-call of the 5' RACE reads, TCRdb has one entry per CDR3 protein and lacks DNA. This sample's table has approximately 400,000 distinct CDR3 sequences. Looked up from germline, CDR1 is MNHNS and CDR2 is SASEGT. The CDR3 is made up of 16 amino acids.

The chain links TRBV6-1 to TRBJ2-4; TCRdb's D call of TRBD1 is untestable without DNA. The TCR comes from a human donor with ulcerative colitis or Crohn's disease, or a healthy co-twin of an affected twin (not recorded which). Sequencing input: blood. CDR3 loop: CASSEIWAVAKNIQYF.